The 17 T cell receptor beta chains presented below share a single source sample, sequenced in a study of CD8 T cells in ankylosing spondylitis. General study findings and limits: Characteristic, it appeared, of ankylosing spondylitis blood was a TCR beta motif of seven or eight highly homologous variants.

Their antigen targets remain unknown. Using its own MiXCR run on the 5' RACE reads, TCRdb lists one record per CDR3 protein. The sample has hundreds of thousands of distinct CDR3 sequences; approximately 12% are singletons. Material: blood, either unsorted or a sorted T cell fraction (not recorded which). The receptors originated from a male donor with ankylosing spondylitis.

The J gene is TRBJ2-2, the V gene TRBV28, with TRBD1 matching 9 bases. Germline lookup yields CDR1 MDHEN and CDR2 SYDVKM. The J segment lost 1 base and the V segment lost 2 bases, leaving 8 bases of the junction unmatched. This CDR3 has 18 amino acids. The CDR3 loop is CASSLMGQGRMNTGELFF. The CDR3 DNA reads TGTGCCAGCAGTTTAATGGGACAGGGAAGGATGAACACCGGGGAGCTGTTTTTT.

This clonotype was seen more than once but under ten times. The gene calls are TRBV10-3 and TRBJ1-5; D gene ambiguous. There are 14 residues in the CDR3. V was shortened by 0 bases and J by 11 bases, with 14 bases between the two germline ends. The germline gives CDR1 ENHRY, CDR2 SYGVKD. The CDR3 reads CAISESTKGLSQHF. In DNA, the CDR3 is TGTGCCATCAGTGAGTCGACAAAAGGGTTGTCCCAGCATTTT.

This clonotype was observed a handful of times. This sequence joins TRBV6-2 or TRBV6-3 and TRBJ2-1, with D tentatively TRBD2 (6 bases). Germline-derived CDR1 and CDR2 are MNHEY and SVGEGT. This CDR3 comprises 13 residues. V was clipped by 6 bases and J by 9 bases, with 15 bases between them. For the CDR3, the DNA is TGTGCCAGCAGAAGAACCGGGAGCTCTGAGCAGTTCTTC. It translates to CASRRTGSSEQFF.

This chain links TRBV20-1 with TRBJ2-7; a possible D gene is TRBD2 (5 bases). CDR3 length: 14 residues. Trimming removed 4 bases from V and 0 bases from J, with 13 bases in between. Germline CDR1 and CDR2: DFQATT and SNEGSKA (reference sequence). The CDR3 DNA is TGCAGTGCTATTCGAGAGGGCCACTCCTACGAGCAGTACTTC. Protein product: CSAIREGHSYEQYF.

The J gene is TRBJ2-1, the V gene TRBV20-1; tentative D call: TRBD2 (7 bases). The CDR3 has 14 amino acids. Looked up from germline, CDR1 is DFQATT and CDR2 is SNEGSKA (reference sequence). The V gene lost 5 bases and the J gene lost 3 bases, with 14 bases spanning the gap. Here the CDR3 DNA reads TGCAGTGCTCCGCCGGGGGGCCTCTACAATGAGCAGTTCTTC. Translating gives CSAPPGGLYNEQFF.

To note about this clonotype: The junction and the germline gene differ at one end; a read error may be behind it. The chain couples TRBV28 to TRBJ2-4; no definite D call. Germline V lookup: CDR1 MDHEN, CDR2 SYDVKM. This CDR3 has 17 amino acids. CDR3 region: CASCLTRLASSKNIQYF. In DNA, the CDR3 is TGTGCCAGCTGTTTGACCCGACTCGCCAGCAGTAAAAACATTCAGTACTTC. Looking up the rest from reference TRBV28 and TRBJ2-4 gives the full variable domain: DVKVTQSSRYLVKRTGEKVFLECVQDMDHENMFWYRQDPGLGLRLIYFSYDVKMKEKGDIPEGYSVSREKKERFSLILESASTNQTSMYLCASCLTRLASSKNIQYFGAGTRLSVL.

V gene TRBV6-2 or TRBV6-3 combines with J gene TRBJ2-3, with D perhaps TRBD2 (6 bases). The CDR3 is 16 residues long. CDR1 and CDR2 from the germline V gene are MNHEY and SVGEGT. V gave up 0 bases and J gave up 2 bases, with 12 bases separating them. The CDR3 protein is CASSYSTTSHTDTQYF. DNA for the CDR3: TGTGCCAGCAGTTACTCGACGACTAGTCACACAGATACGCAGTATTTT.

This clonotype was detected once. V is TRBV27 and J is TRBJ2-6; D might be TRBD2 (5 bases). This CDR3 contains 15 residues. The V end lost 3 bases, the J end lost 2 bases, and 8 bases lay between the germline ends. CDR1 is MNHEY, CDR2 SMNVEV, per germline (reference sequence). The CDR3 region has the DNA TGTGCCAGCAGTTTCGGGAACCCTGGGGCCAACGTCCTGACTTTC. Translation: CASSFGNPGANVLTF.

This clonotype was seen ten or more times. The chain couples TRBV5-1 to TRBJ2-1, with 7 bases lining up with TRBD2. The CDR3 is made up of 16 amino acids. Looked up from germline, CDR1 is SGHRS and CDR2 is YFSETQ. V lost 4 bases and J lost 0; bases outside the gene matches: 7. In DNA, the CDR3 is TGCGCCAGCAGCCCAAGGCTAGCGGCCTCCTACAATGAGCAGTTCTTC. Protein: CASSPRLAASYNEQFF.

Many counts were recorded for this clonotype. This CDR3 reads CSVEVRETQYF. CDR3 coding DNA: TGCAGCGTTGAAGTCCGTGAGACCCAGTACTTC. This chain connects TRBV29-1 to TRBJ2-5, with D unclear. Germline V gene lookup returns CDR1 SQVTM and CDR2 ANQGSEA. The CDR3 is 11 residues long. V was cut by 1 base and J by 5 bases, with 5 bases left in between.

This clonotype was found a few times. The V call is TRBV5-1, the J call TRBJ2-1, with no clear D. This CDR3 spans 13 amino acids. Trimming left V 0 bases short and J 8 bases short, with 9 bases between. Per the germline V gene, CDR1 is SGHRS and CDR2 is YFSETQ. The chain's CDR3 is CASSLAHRDEQFF. The CDR3 bases are TGCGCCAGCAGCTTGGCCCACCGCGATGAGCAGTTCTTC.

This clonotype was counted ten times or more. This chain joins TRBV20-1 and TRBJ2-7; TRBD1 might be the D (5 bases). The V gene lost 3 bases and the J gene lost 6 bases, with 21 bases spanning the gap. The CDR3 consists of 15 residues. CDR1 is DFQATT and CDR2 is SNEGSKA in the germline V gene (reference sequence). The CDR3 reads CSARTWGVTSGEQYF. The CDR3 DNA reads TGCAGTGCTAGGACTTGGGGCGTGACCTCGGGCGAGCAGTACTTC.

In its sample, this clonotype was seen many times. The chain recombines TRBV5-1 with TRBJ1-2; no clear D gene. CDR1 and CDR2 (germline): SGHRS, YFSETQ. CDR3 size: 13 residues. V lost 0 bases and J 7 bases, leaving 10 bases between the germline ends. CDR3 DNA sequence: TGCGCCAGCAGCTTGGCAGAGGGAGCTGGCTACACCTTC. It yields the protein CASSLAEGAGYTF.

A few counts support this clonotype. The chain carries TRBV6-5 and TRBJ2-2; 11 positions match TRBD2. There are 16 residues in the CDR3. Germline lookup yields CDR1 MNHEY and CDR2 SVGAGI. V was pared by 4 bases and J by 5 bases, with 6 bases of the junction left unmatched. The CDR3 nucleotides are TGTGCCAGCAGTTCCTGGACTAGCGGGCGTACCGGGGAGCTGTTTTTT. Translating gives CASSSWTSGRTGELFF.

V and J are TRBV3-1 and TRBJ2-5; TRBD1 is a possible D gene (5 bases). V was cut by 11 bases and J by 3 bases, with 34 bases left in between. The CDR3 is 19 amino acids. CDR1 is LGHDT, CDR2 YNNKEL, per germline (reference sequence). The CDR3 loop reads CAFCSVNPLGPSIEETQYF. CDR3 nucleotide sequence: TGTGCCTTCTGTTCGGTGAATCCTTTGGGGCCCAGCATTGAAGAGACCCAGTACTTC.

The chain carries TRBV28 and TRBJ2-1; the D is unclear. V was shortened by 4 bases and J by 5 bases, with 18 bases between the two germline ends. This CDR3 has 16 amino acids. The V gene's germline CDR1 is MDHEN and CDR2 SYDVKM. The CDR3 protein is CASSSPSAAGNNEQFF. CDR3 DNA: TGTGCCAGCAGTTCCCCCTCAGCTGCCGGTAACAATGAGCAGTTCTTC. Combining the CDR3 with reference TRBV28 and TRBJ2-1 gives the whole variable domain DVKVTQSSRYLVKRTGEKVFLECVQDMDHENMFWYRQDPGLGLRLIYFSYDVKMKEKGDIPEGYSVSREKKERFSLILESASTNQTSMYLCASSSPSAAGNNEQFFGPGTRLTVL.

This clonotype was detected only a few times. The rearrangement links TRBV7-2 to TRBJ1-1; D remains ambiguous. There are 13 residues in the CDR3. Germline-derived CDR1 and CDR2 are SGHTA and FQGNSA. The ends were cut back, 3 bases at V and 11 bases at J, with 16 bases in the middle. CDR3 in amino acids: CASSFESRVGAFF. CDR3 nucleotide sequence: TGTGCCAGCAGCTTTGAATCTCGGGTAGGGGCTTTCTTT.